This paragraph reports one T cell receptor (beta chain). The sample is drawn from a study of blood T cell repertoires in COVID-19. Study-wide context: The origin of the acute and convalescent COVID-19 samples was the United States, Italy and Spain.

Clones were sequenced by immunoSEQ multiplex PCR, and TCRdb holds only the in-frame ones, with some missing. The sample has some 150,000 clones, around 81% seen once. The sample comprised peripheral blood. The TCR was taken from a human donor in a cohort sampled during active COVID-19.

For the CDR3, the DNA is TGTGCCAGCAGCCAGGGACTAGGGGTTCAAGAGACCCAGTACTTC. Translated, it gives CASSQGLGVQETQYF. This sequence joins TRBV3-1 (or the pseudogene TRBV3-2) and TRBJ2-5, with TRBD2 matching 8 bases. CDR1 LGHDT and CDR2 YNNKEL come from the germline V gene (reference sequence). V lost 3 bases, J lost 2 bases, and 5 bases stayed unmatched. The CDR3 runs to 15 residues.